The TCR beta chain described here comes from a study of monozygotic twins with inflammatory bowel disease. TCRdb re-called the 5' RACE reads and gives one entry per CDR3 protein, without DNA. The sample includes around 210,000 distinct CDR3 sequences. This CDR3 is 11 amino acids long. The receptor was isolated from a human donor with ulcerative colitis or Crohn's disease, or a healthy co-twin of an affected twin (not recorded which). The gene calls are TRBV12-3 or TRBV12-4 and TRBJ2-7. The source material was blood. CDR3 sequence reads: CASSLSGEQYF.